Sequencing of this TCR beta chain was carried out in a study of blood T cells in healthy people across ages (dated by TCRdb to about 2015). At the level of the whole study: In model experiments, roughly one uniquely barcoded TCR beta cDNA molecule per two T cells was captured by template switching. Using deep sequencing normalized with unique cDNA molecular identifiers, the study measured how TCR beta repertoire diversity changes with age. Two additional independent replicas of 1 million unique cDNA reads from the same blood draw were analyzed for two donors (one aged 18 to 30 and one aged 80 or older). Four age groups were formed from the donors: young (average about 17 years), middle-aged (approximately 40), aged (about 68) and long-lived (roughly 81). To avoid experimental bias, donors of different ages were randomly spread across the sequencing lanes.

The donors were under 40 Caucasian individuals from Russia, aged about 6 to 95 years, who were systemically healthy. Each donor gave about 11 milliliters of peripheral blood, drawn into EDTA-treated Vacutainer tubes. Ficoll-Paque density-gradient centrifugation was used to isolate PBMCs, with at least 6.5 million obtained per sample. Trizol reagent was used to extract total RNA from the PBMCs, yielding at least 5.5 micrograms per sample. For every donor, flow cytometry on a PBMC aliquot measured the percentage of naive CD45RAhigh/CD27high T cells. Library preparation was by 5' RACE. Sequencing used an Illumina HiSeq 2500. A second PCR of 7 to 11 cycles was performed with a sample-barcoded 5' primer and a J-beta primer mix. A unique molecular identifier was introduced onto each TCR beta cDNA molecule by a template-switch 5' adaptor carrying 12 random nucleotides. Each sample yielded at least 3 million CDR3-containing paired-end reads. First-strand cDNA was synthesized from all RNA with the Mint cDNA synthesis kit, primed by a TRBC-specific oligonucleotide. Following uracil-DNA glycosylase treatment, a first 18-cycle PCR with universal primers M1SS and BC2_uni_R was performed on all cDNA. The published analysis was carried out like this. Normalization of each sample was performed by random selection of 1 million high-quality reads, each carrying a distinct molecular identifier. Instead of being binned into consensus sequences, reads that shared molecular identifiers were thrown out. MiTCR, set to a Q25 quality threshold and the strictest error-elimination algorithm, was used for CDR3 identification, clonotype clustering and error correction. A nonparametric unseen species model with Euler transformation was used to estimate a lower bound on total TCR beta diversity. TCRdb reprocessing: public reads trimmed at Q25 with fastp, clones called with MiXCR, in-frame beta chains kept. Merged by CDR3 protein, the rows form single entries marked with the most common genes and DNA. The V and J calls and clone size are TCRdb's, not the authors'. The table for this sample lists over a million distinct CDR3 sequences; around 43% of them were counted only once. The ten top clones hold 15% to 20% of the sample.

According to the germline V gene (reference sequence), CDR1 reads MNHNY and CDR2 reads SVGAGI. Trimming costs V 4 bases and J 5 bases, and their ends lie 11 bases apart. There are 13 amino acids in the CDR3, from cysteine to phenylalanine inclusive. Only CDR3 DNA remains: 39 bases, in frame from the first base. This clonotype was observed a few times. The antigen it binds to is not known. One base away there is no much larger clone; base qualities are not given. Study-level results and caveats: Observed TCR beta diversity per million T cells fell roughly linearly with age, and a significant reduction was already apparent by age roughly 40. The long-lived group showed more naive CD4+ T cells, fewer expanded clones and increased TCR diversity than the aged group, suggesting age selection. A strong correlation was found between observed TCR beta diversity and the percentage of naive T cells measured by flow cytometry. Conclusive comparison of naive and antigen-experienced compartments was prevented by the profiling of bulk unsorted PBMCs. Estimates of total diversity based on one million sequenced T cells were considered lower bounds and underestimates. The CMV infection status of donors was not known, potentially confounding age-related changes in expanded clonotypes.

The rearrangement joined TRBV6-6 to TRBJ2-5; there is no confident call for the D gene. Specimen: blood. This clonotype originated in a woman aged 60-70 years in good health. The DNA sequence reads TGTGCCAGCAGTTTTCGGCAGATGGAGACCCAGTACTTC. It codes for CASSFRQMETQYF.